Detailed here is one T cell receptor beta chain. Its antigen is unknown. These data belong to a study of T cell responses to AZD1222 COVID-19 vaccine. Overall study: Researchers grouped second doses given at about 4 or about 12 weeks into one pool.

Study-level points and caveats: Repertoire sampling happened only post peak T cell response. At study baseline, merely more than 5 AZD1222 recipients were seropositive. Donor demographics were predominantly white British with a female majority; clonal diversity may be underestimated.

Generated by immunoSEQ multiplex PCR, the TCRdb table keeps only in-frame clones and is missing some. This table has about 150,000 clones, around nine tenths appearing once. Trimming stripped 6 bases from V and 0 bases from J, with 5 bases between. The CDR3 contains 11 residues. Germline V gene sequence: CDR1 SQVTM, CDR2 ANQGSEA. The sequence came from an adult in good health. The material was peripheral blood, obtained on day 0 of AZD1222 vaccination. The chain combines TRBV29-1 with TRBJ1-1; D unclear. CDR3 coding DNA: TGCAGCGTGGGGATGAACACTGAAGCTTTCTTT. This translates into CSVGMNTEAFF.